This T cell receptor (beta chain) was sequenced during a study of T cells after yellow fever vaccination. Study observations and caveats: The booster response re-showed most primary clones: 96% CD4, more than 80% CD8. Relatively few clonotypes were ones that appeared in both CD4 and CD8 compartments.

There are many counts of this clonotype. Its cognate antigen is unknown. One entry per CDR3 protein results from TCRdb running MiXCR on the 5' RACE reads. Of 29,000 or so distinct CDR3 sequences listed, over 4.5% are singletons. This CDR3 has 11 residues. J gave up 9 bases and V 6 bases, and 5 bases lay outside the gene matches. Germline V gene lookup returns CDR1 MNHEY and CDR2 SMNVEV (reference sequence). The receptor was derived from a man under 40 who received the YFV17D yellow fever vaccine. This material consisted of CD8+ T cells sorted from PBMCs, taken 10 days after the yellow fever booster vaccination. This chain uses TRBV27 with TRBJ2-7; 7 nucleotides align to TRBD1. The CDR3 loop reads CASSPGDRQYF. CDR3 nucleotides: TGTGCCAGCAGCCCCGGGGACAGGCAGTACTTC.